This TCR beta chain was identified during a study of blood T cell repertoires in COVID-19. Per the original methods: From reference gene primer amplification, estimates of nucleated cell counts were derived. Sequencing was performed with immunoSEQ multiplex PCR; in TCRdb, only in-frame clones are kept and a portion is missing. The V and J calls and clone size are taken from that table; D and trimming were inferred from the DNA. The data contain more than 250,000 clones, more than 75% of them singletons. Germline CDR1 reads MNHNY; CDR2 reads SVGAGI (reference sequence). CDR3 length equals 10 residues. V gave up 6 bases and J gave up 15 bases, with 11 bases separating them.

The TCR sequence derives from a man aged 50 or older with active or convalescent COVID-19. Input material: peripheral blood. This chain joins TRBV6-6 and TRBJ1-4; D might be TRBD1 (5 bases). CDR3 protein: CASSNRQMFF. DNA for the CDR3: TGTGCCAGCAGCAATAGACAGATGTTTTTT.